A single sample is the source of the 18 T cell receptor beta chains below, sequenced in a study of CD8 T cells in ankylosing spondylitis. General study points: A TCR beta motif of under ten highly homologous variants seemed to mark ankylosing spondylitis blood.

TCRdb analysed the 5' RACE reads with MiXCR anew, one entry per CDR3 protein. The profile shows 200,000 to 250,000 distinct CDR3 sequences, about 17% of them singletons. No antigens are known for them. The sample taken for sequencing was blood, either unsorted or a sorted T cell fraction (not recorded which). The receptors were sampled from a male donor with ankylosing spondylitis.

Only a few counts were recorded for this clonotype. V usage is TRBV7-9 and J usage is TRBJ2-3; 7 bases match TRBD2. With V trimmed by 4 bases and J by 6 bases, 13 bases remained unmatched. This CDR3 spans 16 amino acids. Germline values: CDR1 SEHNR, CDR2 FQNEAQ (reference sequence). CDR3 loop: CASSWERGGNSDTQYF. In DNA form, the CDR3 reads TGTGCCAGCAGCTGGGAGCGGGGCGGAAATTCGGATACGCAGTATTTT.

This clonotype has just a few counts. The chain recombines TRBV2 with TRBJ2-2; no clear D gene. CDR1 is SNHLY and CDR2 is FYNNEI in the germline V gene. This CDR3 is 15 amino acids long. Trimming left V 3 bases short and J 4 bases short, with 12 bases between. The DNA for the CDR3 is TGTGCCAGCAGTGACGGGCTGTCTGCCACCGGGGAGCTGTTTTTT. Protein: CASSDGLSATGELFF.

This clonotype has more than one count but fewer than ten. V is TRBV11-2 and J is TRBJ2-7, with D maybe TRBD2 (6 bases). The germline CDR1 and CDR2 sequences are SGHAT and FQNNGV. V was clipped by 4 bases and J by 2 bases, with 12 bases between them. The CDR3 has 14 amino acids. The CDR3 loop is CASSSWEDPYEQYF. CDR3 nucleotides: TGTGCCAGCAGCTCCTGGGAGGACCCCTACGAGCAGTACTTC.

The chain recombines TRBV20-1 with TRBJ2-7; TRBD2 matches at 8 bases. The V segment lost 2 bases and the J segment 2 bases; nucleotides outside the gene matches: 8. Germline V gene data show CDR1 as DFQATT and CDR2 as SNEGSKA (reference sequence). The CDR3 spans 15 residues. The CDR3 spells CSARTRGGFAYEQYF. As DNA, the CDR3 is TGCAGTGCTAGAACCCGCGGGGGGTTCGCCTACGAGCAGTACTTC.

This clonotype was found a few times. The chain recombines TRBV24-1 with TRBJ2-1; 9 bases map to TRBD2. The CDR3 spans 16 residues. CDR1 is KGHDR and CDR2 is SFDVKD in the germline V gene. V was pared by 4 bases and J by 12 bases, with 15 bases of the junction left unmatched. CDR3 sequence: CATSEPGTRGGVGQFF. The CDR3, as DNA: TGTGCCACCAGTGAACCCGGGACGCGGGGGGGGGTAGGGCAGTTCTTC.

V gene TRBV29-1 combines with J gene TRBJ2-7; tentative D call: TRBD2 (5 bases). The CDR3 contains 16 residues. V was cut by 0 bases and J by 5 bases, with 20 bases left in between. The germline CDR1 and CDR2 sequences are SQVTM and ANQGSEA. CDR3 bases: TGCAGCGTTGAAGATCCCCTGGGCGGGTACCTCCACGAGCAGTACTTC. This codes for CSVEDPLGGYLHEQYF.

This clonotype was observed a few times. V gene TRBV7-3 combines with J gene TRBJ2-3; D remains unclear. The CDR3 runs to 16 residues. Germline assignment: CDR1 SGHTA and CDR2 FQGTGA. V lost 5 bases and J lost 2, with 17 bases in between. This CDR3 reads CASSPSGAYSTDTQYF. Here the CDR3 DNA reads TGTGCCAGCAGCCCGAGTGGAGCTTATTCCACAGATACGCAGTATTTT.

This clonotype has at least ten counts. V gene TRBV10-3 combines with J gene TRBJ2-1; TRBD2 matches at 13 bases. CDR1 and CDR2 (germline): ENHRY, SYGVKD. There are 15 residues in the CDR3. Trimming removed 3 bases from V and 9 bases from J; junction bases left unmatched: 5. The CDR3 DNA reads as TGTGCCATCAGTGACGGGACTAGCGGGGCGGGTGAGCAGTTCTTC. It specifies CAISDGTSGAGEQFF.

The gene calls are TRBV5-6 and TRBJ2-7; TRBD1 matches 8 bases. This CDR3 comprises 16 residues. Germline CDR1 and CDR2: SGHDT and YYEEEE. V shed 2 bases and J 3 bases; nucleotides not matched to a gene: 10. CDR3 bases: TGTGCCAGCAGCTTTTCCCCCGGACAGGGCAGCTACGAGCAGTACTTC. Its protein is CASSFSPGQGSYEQYF.

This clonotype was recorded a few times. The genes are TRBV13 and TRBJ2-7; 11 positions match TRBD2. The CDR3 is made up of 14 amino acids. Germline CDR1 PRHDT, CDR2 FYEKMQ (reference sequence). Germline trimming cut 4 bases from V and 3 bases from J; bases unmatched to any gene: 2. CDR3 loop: CASSSTSGIYEQYF. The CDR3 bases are TGTGCCAGCAGCTCGACTAGCGGGATCTACGAGCAGTACTTC.

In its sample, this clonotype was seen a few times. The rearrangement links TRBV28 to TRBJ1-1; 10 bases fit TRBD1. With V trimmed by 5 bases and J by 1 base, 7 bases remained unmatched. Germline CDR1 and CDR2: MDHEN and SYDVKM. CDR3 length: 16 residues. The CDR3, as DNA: TGTGCCAGCAGTCCACGGACAGGGGGTCAGAACACTGAAGCTTTCTTT. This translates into CASSPRTGGQNTEAFF. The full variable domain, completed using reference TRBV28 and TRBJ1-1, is DVKVTQSSRYLVKRTGEKVFLECVQDMDHENMFWYRQDPGLGLRLIYFSYDVKMKEKGDIPEGYSVSREKKERFSLILESASTNQTSMYLCASSPRTGGQNTEAFFGQGTRLTVV.

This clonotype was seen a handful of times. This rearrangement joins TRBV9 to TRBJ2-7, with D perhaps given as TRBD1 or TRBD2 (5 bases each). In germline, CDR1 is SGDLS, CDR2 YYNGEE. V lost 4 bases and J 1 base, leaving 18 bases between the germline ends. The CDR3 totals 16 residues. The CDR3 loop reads CASSTPLDSDSYEQYF. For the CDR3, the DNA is TGTGCCAGCAGCACCCCACTAGACAGCGATTCCTACGAGCAGTACTTC.

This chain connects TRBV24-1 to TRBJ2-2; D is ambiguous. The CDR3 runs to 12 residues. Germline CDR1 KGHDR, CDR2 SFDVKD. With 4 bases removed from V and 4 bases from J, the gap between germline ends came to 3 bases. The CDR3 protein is CATSDPTGELFF. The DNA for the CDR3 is TGTGCCACCAGTGACCCCACCGGGGAGCTGTTTTTT.

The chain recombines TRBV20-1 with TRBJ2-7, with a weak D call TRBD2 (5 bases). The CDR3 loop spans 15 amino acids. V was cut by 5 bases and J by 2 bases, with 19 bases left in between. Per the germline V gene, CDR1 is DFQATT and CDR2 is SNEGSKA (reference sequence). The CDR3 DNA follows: TGCAGTGCTGGCCCGGGATTCGCTACGACCTACGAGCAGTACTTC. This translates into CSAGPGFATTYEQYF.

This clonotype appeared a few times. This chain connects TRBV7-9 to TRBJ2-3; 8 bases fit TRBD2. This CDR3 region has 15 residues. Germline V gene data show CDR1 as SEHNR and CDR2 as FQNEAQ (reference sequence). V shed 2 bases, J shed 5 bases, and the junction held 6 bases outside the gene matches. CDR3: CASSLSGGREDTQYF. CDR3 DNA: TGTGCCAGCAGCTTAAGCGGGGGCAGAGAAGATACGCAGTATTTT.

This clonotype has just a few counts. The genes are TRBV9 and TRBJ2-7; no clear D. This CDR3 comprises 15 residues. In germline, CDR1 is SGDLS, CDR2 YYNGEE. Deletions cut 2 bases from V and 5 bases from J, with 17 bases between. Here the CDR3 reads CASSVASGPLHEQYF. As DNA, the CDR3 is TGTGCCAGCAGCGTGGCTAGTGGGCCGTTACACGAGCAGTACTTC. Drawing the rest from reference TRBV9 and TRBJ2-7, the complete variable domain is DSGVTQTPKHLITATGQRVTLRCSPRSGDLSVYWYQQSLDQGLQFLIQYYNGEERAKGNILERFSAQQFPDLHSELNLSSLELGDSALYFCASSVASGPLHEQYFGPGTRLTVT.

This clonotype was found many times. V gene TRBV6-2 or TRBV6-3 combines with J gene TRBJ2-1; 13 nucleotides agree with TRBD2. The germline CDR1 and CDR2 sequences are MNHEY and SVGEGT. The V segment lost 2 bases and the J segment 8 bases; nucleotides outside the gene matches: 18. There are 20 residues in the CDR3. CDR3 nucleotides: TGTGCCAGCAGTTACCCCGCCTCTCTCCTTGGGACTAGCGGGAAAGATGAGCAGTTCTTC. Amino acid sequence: CASSYPASLLGTSGKDEQFF.

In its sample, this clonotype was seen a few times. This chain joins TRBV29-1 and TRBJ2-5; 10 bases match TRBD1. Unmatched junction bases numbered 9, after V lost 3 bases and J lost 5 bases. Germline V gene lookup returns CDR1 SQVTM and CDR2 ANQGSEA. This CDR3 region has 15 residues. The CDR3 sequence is CSVEGGQGMGETQYF. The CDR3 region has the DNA TGCAGCGTTGAGGGGGGACAGGGGATGGGGGAGACCCAGTACTTC.